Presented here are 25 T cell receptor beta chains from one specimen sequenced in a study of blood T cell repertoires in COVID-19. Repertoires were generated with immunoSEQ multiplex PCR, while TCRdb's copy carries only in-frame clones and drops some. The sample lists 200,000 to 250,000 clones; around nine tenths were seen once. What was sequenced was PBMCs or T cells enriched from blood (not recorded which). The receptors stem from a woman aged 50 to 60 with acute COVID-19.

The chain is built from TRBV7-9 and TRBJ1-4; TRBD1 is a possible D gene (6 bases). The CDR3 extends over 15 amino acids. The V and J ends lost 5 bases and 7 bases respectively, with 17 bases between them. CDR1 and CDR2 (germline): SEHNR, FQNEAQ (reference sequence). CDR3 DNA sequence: TGTGCCAGCAGCCCCGGACAGCCTCGAGGTGAAAAACTGTTTTTT. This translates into CASSPGQPRGEKLFF.

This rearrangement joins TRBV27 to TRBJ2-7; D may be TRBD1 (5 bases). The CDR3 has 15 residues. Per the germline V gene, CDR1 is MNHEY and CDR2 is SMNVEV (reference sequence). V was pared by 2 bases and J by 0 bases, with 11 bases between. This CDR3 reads CASSLGRALSYEQYF. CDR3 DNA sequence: TGTGCCAGCAGTTTAGGCAGGGCCCTCTCCTACGAGCAGTACTTC.

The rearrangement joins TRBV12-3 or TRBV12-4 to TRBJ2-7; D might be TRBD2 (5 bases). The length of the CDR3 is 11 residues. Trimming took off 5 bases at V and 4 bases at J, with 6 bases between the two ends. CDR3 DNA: TGTGCCAGCAGTCGGGATTACGAGCAGTACTTC. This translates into CASSRDYEQYF.

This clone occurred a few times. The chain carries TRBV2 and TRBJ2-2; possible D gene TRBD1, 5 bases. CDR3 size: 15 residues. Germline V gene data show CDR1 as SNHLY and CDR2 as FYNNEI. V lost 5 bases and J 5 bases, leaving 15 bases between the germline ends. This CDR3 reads CASSTRQGMTGELFF. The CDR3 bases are TGTGCCAGCAGTACAAGGCAGGGTATGACCGGGGAGCTGTTTTTT.

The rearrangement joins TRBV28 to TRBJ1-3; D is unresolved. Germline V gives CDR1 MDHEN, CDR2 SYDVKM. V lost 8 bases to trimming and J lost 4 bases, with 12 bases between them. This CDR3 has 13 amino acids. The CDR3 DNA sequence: TGTGCCAGCCACCGTCGGGGAGGAAACACCATATATTTT. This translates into CASHRRGGNTIYF.

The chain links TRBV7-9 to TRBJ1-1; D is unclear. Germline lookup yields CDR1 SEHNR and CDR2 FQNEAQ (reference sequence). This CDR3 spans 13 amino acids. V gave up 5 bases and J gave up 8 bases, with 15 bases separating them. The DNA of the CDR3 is TGTGCCAGCAGCCCCGAGGGCAGGTTGGAAGCTTTCTTT. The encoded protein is CASSPEGRLEAFF.

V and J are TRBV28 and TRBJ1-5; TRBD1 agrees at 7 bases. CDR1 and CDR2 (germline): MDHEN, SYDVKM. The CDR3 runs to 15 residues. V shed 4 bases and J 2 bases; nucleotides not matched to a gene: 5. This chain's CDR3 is CASSSTGRGNQPQHF. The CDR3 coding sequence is TGTGCCAGCAGTTCGACAGGGAGAGGCAATCAGCCCCAGCATTTT. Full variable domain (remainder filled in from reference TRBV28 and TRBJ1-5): DVKVTQSSRYLVKRTGEKVFLECVQDMDHENMFWYRQDPGLGLRLIYFSYDVKMKEKGDIPEGYSVSREKKERFSLILESASTNQTSMYLCASSSTGRGNQPQHFGDGTRLSIL.

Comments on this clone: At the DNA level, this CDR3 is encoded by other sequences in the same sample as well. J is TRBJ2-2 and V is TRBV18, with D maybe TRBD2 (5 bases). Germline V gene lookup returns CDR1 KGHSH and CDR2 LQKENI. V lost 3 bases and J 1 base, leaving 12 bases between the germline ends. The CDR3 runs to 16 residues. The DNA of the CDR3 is TGTGCCAGCTCACCTCCCTCAGGAGGGAACACCGGGGAGCTGTTTTTT. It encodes CASSPPSGGNTGELFF.

The CDR3 DNA reads as TGTGCCTGGAGTGGAAACTGGGCTCCAGATACGCAGTATTTT. This translates into CAWSGNWAPDTQYF. The chain employs TRBV30 and TRBJ2-3; D remains unclear. The CDR3 covers 14 residues. Germline CDR1 and CDR2: GTSNPN and SVGIG (reference sequence). Trimming stripped 1 base from V and 4 bases from J, with 12 bases between.

The CDR3 DNA sequence: TGTGCCAGTAGTATAGGCGGGAGAGGCAACAATGAGCAGTTCTTC. It specifies CASSIGGRGNNEQFF. The rearrangement uses TRBV19 and TRBJ2-1, with 7 bases aligning to TRBD2. The CDR3 runs to 15 residues. The J segment lost 5 bases and the V segment lost 1 base, leaving 5 bases of the junction unmatched. Germline CDR1 reads LNHDA; CDR2 reads SQIVND (reference sequence).

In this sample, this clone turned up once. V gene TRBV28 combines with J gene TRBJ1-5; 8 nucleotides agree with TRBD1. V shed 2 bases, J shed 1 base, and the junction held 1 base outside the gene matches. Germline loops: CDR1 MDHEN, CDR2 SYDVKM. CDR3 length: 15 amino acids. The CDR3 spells CASSLTGGSNQPQHF. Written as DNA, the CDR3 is TGTGCCAGCAGTTTAACAGGGGGGAGCAATCAGCCCCAGCATTTT.

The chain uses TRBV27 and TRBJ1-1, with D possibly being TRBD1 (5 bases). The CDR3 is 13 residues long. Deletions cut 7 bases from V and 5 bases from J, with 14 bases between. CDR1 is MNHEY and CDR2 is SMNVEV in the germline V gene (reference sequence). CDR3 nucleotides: TGTGCCAGCAATGGGGGGAGCCATACTGAAGCTTTCTTT. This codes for CASNGGSHTEAFF.

This CDR3 is CASSGGQRNSPLHF. As DNA, the CDR3 is TGTGCCAGTAGTGGGGGACAGAGGAATTCACCCCTCCACTTT. The chain recombines TRBV19 with TRBJ1-6, with 7 nucleotides matching TRBD1. The germline V gene has CDR1 LNHDA and CDR2 SQIVND (reference sequence). The junction had 5 bases not matched to a gene; V was cut back by 5 bases and J by 7 bases. The CDR3 length is 14 residues.

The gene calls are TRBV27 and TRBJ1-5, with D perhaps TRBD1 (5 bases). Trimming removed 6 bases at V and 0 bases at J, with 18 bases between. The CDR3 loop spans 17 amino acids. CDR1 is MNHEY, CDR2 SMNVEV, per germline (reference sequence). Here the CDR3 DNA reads TGTGCCAGCAGCACCGGGTCGGGGGGGTATAGCAATCAGCCCCAGCATTTT. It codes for CASSTGSGGYSNQPQHF.

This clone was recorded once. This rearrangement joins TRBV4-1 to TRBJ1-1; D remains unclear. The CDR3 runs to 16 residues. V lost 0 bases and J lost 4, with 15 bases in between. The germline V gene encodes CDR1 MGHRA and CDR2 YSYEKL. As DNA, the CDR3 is TGCGCCAGCAGCCAAGATCTGGCAGTATCTTTCACTGAAGCTTTCTTT. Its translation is CASSQDLAVSFTEAFF.

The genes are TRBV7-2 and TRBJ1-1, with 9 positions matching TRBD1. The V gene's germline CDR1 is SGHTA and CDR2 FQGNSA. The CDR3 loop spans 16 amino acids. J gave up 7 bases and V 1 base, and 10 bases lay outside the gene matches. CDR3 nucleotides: TGTGCCAGCAGCTTAGGGGCCTCCGGGACAGGGAATGAAGCTTTCTTT. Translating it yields CASSLGASGTGNEAFF.

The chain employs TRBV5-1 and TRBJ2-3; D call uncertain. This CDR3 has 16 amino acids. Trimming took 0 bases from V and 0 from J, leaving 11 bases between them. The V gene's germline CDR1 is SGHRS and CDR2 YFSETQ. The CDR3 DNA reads TGCGCCAGCAGCTTGGCCGTCTTGCGGAGCACAGATACGCAGTATTTT. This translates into CASSLAVLRSTDTQYF.

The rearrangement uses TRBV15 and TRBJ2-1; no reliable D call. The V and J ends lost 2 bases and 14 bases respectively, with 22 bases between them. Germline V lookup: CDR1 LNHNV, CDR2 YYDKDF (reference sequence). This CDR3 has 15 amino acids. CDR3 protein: CATSRLGDHLLNKFF. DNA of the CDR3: TGTGCCACCAGCAGACTCGGAGACCATCTCTTAAACAAGTTCTTC.

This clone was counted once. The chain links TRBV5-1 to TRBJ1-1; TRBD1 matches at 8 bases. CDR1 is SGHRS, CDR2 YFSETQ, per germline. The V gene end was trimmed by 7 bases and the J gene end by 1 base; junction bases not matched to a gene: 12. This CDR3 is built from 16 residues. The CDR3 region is CASSPADRGWNTEAFF. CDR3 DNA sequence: TGCGCCAGCTCCCCAGCCGACAGGGGCTGGAACACTGAAGCTTTCTTT.

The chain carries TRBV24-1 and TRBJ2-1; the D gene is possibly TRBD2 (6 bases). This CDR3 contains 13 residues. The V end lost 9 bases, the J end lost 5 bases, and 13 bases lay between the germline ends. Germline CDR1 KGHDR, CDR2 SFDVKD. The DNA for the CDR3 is TGTGCCACCGGCGGGGCTGGTAACAATGAGCAGTTCTTC. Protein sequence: CATGGAGNNEQFF.

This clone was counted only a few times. This CDR3 is CATIAGTENYGYTF. Written as DNA, the CDR3 is TGTGCCACTATAGCCGGGACAGAGAACTATGGCTACACCTTC. The chain links TRBV5-4 to TRBJ1-2; 7 nucleotides agree with TRBD1. The CDR3 spans 14 residues. V dropped 9 bases and J dropped 2; count of bases not matched to a gene: 10. Germline CDR1 is SGHNT and CDR2 is YYREEE (reference sequence).

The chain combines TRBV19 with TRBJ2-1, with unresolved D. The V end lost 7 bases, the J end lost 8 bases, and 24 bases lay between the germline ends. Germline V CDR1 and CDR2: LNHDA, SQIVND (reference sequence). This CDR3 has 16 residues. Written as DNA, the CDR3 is TGTGCCAGTACGTCTCGCGACGGGTCAGTAACCTATGAGCAGTTCTTC. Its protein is CASTSRDGSVTYEQFF.

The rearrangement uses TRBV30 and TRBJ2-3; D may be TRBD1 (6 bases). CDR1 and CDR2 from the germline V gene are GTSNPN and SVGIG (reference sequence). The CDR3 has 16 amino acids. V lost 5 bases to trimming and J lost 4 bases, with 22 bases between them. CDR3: CAWGTHQGPGADTQYF. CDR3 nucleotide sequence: TGTGCCTGGGGCACTCATCAGGGGCCCGGGGCAGATACGCAGTATTTT.

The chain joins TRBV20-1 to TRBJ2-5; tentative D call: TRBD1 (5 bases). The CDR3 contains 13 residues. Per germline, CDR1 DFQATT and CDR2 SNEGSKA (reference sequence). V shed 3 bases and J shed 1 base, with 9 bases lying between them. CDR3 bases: TGCAGTGCTAGTCGGACAATCCAAGAGACCCAGTACTTC. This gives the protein CSASRTIQETQYF.

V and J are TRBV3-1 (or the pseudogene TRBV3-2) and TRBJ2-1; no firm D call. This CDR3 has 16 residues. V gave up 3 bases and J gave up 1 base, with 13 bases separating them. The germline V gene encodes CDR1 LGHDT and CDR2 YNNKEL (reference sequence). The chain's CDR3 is CASSQPGPRSYNEQFF. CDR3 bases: TGTGCCAGCAGCCAGCCGGGTCCTCGTTCCTACAATGAGCAGTTCTTC.